This T cell receptor (beta chain) was recorded in a study of PD-1 blockade in mismatch repair-deficient tumors. The CDR3 totals 19 residues. The V segment lost 4 bases and the J segment 6 bases; nucleotides outside the gene matches: 17. Germline CDR1 and CDR2: SEHNR and FQNEAQ (reference sequence). TCRdb keeps only in-frame clones here, not all; method: immunoSEQ multiplex PCR. Of roughly 17,000 clones listed, approximately 84% are singletons. The sequence derives from an adult with mismatch repair-deficient cancer. The gene calls are TRBV7-9 and TRBJ2-4; 11 nucleotides align to TRBD2. This sample comprised PBMCs, obtained less than 25 weeks after starting pembrolizumab. The CDR3 DNA sequence: TGTGCCAGCAGCTATAGTGGACTAGCGGGCAGAGGGGGGGGAAACATTCAGTACTTC. It translates to CASSYSGLAGRGGGNIQYF.